This T cell receptor (beta chain) derives from a study of blood T cells in healthy people across ages. Study background: About one barcoded beta molecule per two T cells came from capture by template switching.

It was with a sample-barcoded 5' primer and a J-beta primer mix that a second PCR of roughly 6 to 11 cycles was run. Every cDNA molecule bore a tag from a template-switch adaptor containing 12 random nucleotides. TCRdb reprocessed the 5' RACE reads with MiXCR, giving one entry per CDR3 protein. The sample yields 730,000 or so distinct CDR3 sequences, roughly 45% seen once. With 4 bases removed from V and 5 bases from J, the gap between germline ends came to 13 bases. There are 14 residues in the CDR3. Germline V gene data show CDR1 as SGHKS and CDR2 as YYEKEE (reference sequence). A few counts support this clonotype. The individuals who served as donors were healthy Caucasians living in Russia, aged about 6 to 95. The sample, around 10 milliliters of peripheral blood, was drawn from each donor.

The V call is TRBV5-5, the J call TRBJ2-1; D ambiguous. The sequencing sample was made of blood. This TCR was sampled from a woman aged 55-69 years in good health. DNA of the CDR3: TGTGCCAGCAGCCCCACCCCCCCGGACAATGAGCAGTTCTTC. It encodes CASSPTPPDNEQFF.